This TCR beta chain stems from a study of blood T cell repertoires in COVID-19 (dated by TCRdb to 2019 to 2021). Turning to the overall study: Collaborator samples came from the United States, Italy and Spain and covered acute and convalescent phases of COVID-19. The prospective study material was composed of cDNA or gDNA derived from T cells, B-cell-depleted T cells, or PBMCs. Deeply sampled blood TCRbeta repertoires from subjects exposed to, actively infected with, or recovered from COVID-19 were included in the dataset. A freely available public database, intended as a resource for researchers studying the immune response to SARS-CoV-2, is where the repertoires were released. Samples were obtained from the ongoing ImmuneRACE study (first 160 participants) and from 1,200 or so subjects provided by 6 global collaborators. Sample metadata almost always included a de-identified subject ID, COVID-19 status, age in years and sex. Where available, HLA class I and class II types were taken from metadata supplied by the sample provider and were not determined by assay-based typing.

The immunoSEQ Assay, a bias-controlled multiplex PCR, was used to amplify TCRbeta CDR3 regions from genomic DNA. In the original analysis: Nucleated cell counts per sample were estimated from amplification of reference gene primers within the assay. To quantify the absolute abundance of each unique TCRbeta CDR3 rearrangement, sequence reads were collapsed and filtered. Productive Simpson clonality was computed per sample as the square root of Simpson's diversity index over productive rearrangements. In its TCRdb copy, this immuneACCESS table keeps in-frame sequences only and misses some clones. Where compared with another copy, unresolved V genes explain less than half of these, and the others have no known cause. V, J and clone size derive from that table, while D and trimming were established from the DNA sequence. A total of over 250,000 clones appear in this sample, about 87% of them only once. The top ten clones comprise about 3% of the sample.

Of note for this clone: Its antigen target is currently unknown. Base quality data are lacking; no much larger clone is found one base away.

Cut back by 0 bases and 3 bases, the V and J ends lie 8 bases apart. The CDR3 runs 15 amino acids, cysteine and phenylalanine included. The entry retains the CDR3 DNA only, 45 bases that are in frame from base 1. According to the germline V gene, CDR1 reads KGHSH and CDR2 reads LQKENI. General study outcomes and caveats: Clinical and demographic metadata were provided uncurated, with the amount varying by source and participant.

Enrolling through a virtual design, the prospective study's participants ranged in age from roughly 18 to 100 years and lived across some 23 United States geographic areas. In the prospective study, participants were assigned to cohorts based on the clinical history participants reported in a screening survey and a study questionnaire. For ImmuneRACE Cohort 3, a participant was defined as recovered based on two consecutive negative NP/OP PCR tests, clearance by a healthcare professional, or resolution of symptoms. In the prospective study, mobile phlebotomists collected whole blood, serum and a nasopharyngeal or oropharyngeal swab from each participant. Prospective study participants could optionally give additional blood draws and questionnaires over an approximately two-month period. Before DNA extraction, prospective study blood samples were shipped either frozen or at room temperature.

Sequencing used PBMCs or T cells enriched from blood (not recorded which). This sequence was found in a woman between 50 and 59 years old who had recovered from COVID-19. The sequence is built from TRBV18 and TRBJ1-4; TRBD1 might be the D gene, on 5 matching bases. The DNA reads as follows: TGTGCCAGCTCACCACCGGGGCAGGCTAATGAAAAACTGTTTTTT. This encodes CASSPPGQANEKLFF.